The 21 T cell receptor beta chains in this list originate from one sample, sequenced in a study of human T cells and chemical hapten exposure (dated by TCRdb to the early 2020s). To prepare the library, RACE was applied. The reads were generated on a NextSeq 500. TCRdb's own reprocessing of the public reads used fastp at Q25 and MiXCR and kept productive beta chains. When rows share a CDR3 protein, they turn into one entry using the most common DNA and genes. This sample is represented by 150,000 to 200,000 distinct CDR3 sequences; approximately 20% of them were singletons. The ten largest clones take up approximately 6.7% of the sample. The time point label, read with the paper, signifies: patch test 1, 2 weeks after DPC sensitization. In the paper's terms, the treatment or condition label means: therapeutic diphenylcyclopropenone sensitization with weekly scalp DPC. The material sequenced was whole blood, taken in connection with sensitization to the hapten diphenylcyclopropenone (DPC). The receptors come from a woman between 50 and 59 years old with alopecia areata. Some clones in this sample may be carry-over from other donors' samples.

The V call is TRBV7-8, the J call TRBJ1-1; D possibly corresponds to TRBD1 (5 bases). The CDR3 is 14 amino acids. V was clipped by 5 bases and J by 1 base, with 11 bases between them. Germline CDR1 reads SGHVS; CDR2 reads FQNEAQ. The CDR3 reads CASSGGQQNTEAFF. The CDR3 bases are TGTGCCAGCAGCGGCGGACAACAGAACACTGAAGCTTTCTTT.

This clonotype occurred a few times. The V and J genes are TRBV6-1 and TRBJ1-5; D is unclear. The CDR3 is 14 residues long. Germline V gives CDR1 MNHNS, CDR2 SASEGT. The V and J ends lost 2 bases and 0 bases respectively, with 5 bases between them. The CDR3 loop is CASSELSSNQPQHF. The CDR3 DNA reads as TGTGCCAGCAGTGAACTAAGTAGCAATCAGCCCCAGCATTTT.

This clonotype has a count of ten or more. This chain joins TRBV20-1 and TRBJ1-1; D remains ambiguous. The CDR3 extends over 10 amino acids. CDR1 and CDR2 (germline): DFQATT, SNEGSKA (reference sequence). V dropped 5 bases and J dropped 5 bases, with 6 bases sitting between them. The CDR3 DNA is TGCAGTGCTGGTTTAACTGAAGCTTTCTTT. It translates to CSAGLTEAFF.

The rearrangement links TRBV6-5 to TRBJ2-5; D is perhaps TRBD1 or TRBD2 (6 bases each). Germline V gene data show CDR1 as MNHEY and CDR2 as SVGAGI. The CDR3 consists of 13 residues. The V end was cut by 2 bases, the J end by 5 bases, with 9 bases between. CDR3 sequence (DNA): TGTGCCAGCAGTTACGGGGGGCTGGAGACCCAGTACTTC. This encodes CASSYGGLETQYF.

This clonotype turned up a few times. This chain uses TRBV28 with TRBJ2-3; 12 bases are shared with TRBD2. CDR1 and CDR2 (germline): MDHEN, SYDVKM. V trimming: 6 bases; J trimming: 0 bases; junction bases outside the gene matches: 7. CDR3 length equals 17 residues. The CDR3 reads CASRFGLAGSSTDTQYF. CDR3 DNA sequence: TGTGCCAGCAGGTTCGGACTAGCGGGATCCAGCACAGATACGCAGTATTTT.

The genes are TRBV29-1 and TRBJ2-7, with D perhaps TRBD1 (6 bases). Germline assignment: CDR1 SQVTM and CDR2 ANQGSEA. V was pared by 4 bases and J by 0 bases, with 13 bases between. This CDR3 has 14 amino acids. The CDR3 coding sequence is TGCAGCGTTGCTAGGACAGCCGCCTCCTACGAGCAGTACTTC. Protein sequence: CSVARTAASYEQYF.

The chain has TRBV7-2 and TRBJ2-5; 10 nucleotides agree with TRBD2. J gave up 4 bases and V 7 bases, and 12 bases lay outside the gene matches. The CDR3 spans 16 residues. Per the germline V gene, CDR1 is SGHTA and CDR2 is FQGNSA. The CDR3 bases are TGTGCCAGCACCAAATTGAGCGGGAGGGTGGGAGAGACCCAGTACTTC. Translation gives CASTKLSGRVGETQYF.

CDR3: CAIVGDSTTDTQYF. Written as DNA, the CDR3 is TGTGCCATCGTCGGGGATTCCACCACAGATACGCAGTATTTT. V gene TRBV10-3 combines with J gene TRBJ2-3; D perhaps matches TRBD2 (5 bases). With 8 bases removed from V and 2 bases from J, the gap between germline ends came to 14 bases. In germline, CDR1 is ENHRY, CDR2 SYGVKD. The CDR3 length is 14 residues.

In regard to this clonotype: The germline gene is not matched at one end of the junction; a read error may be the cause. The rearrangement joins TRBV4-2 to TRBJ2-1, with 12 bases matching TRBD2. From germline, CDR1 is LGHNA and CDR2 YNFKEQ. The CDR3 is made up of 16 amino acids. CDR3 protein: CVSSQTPGLAGNEQFF. The CDR3 nucleotides are TGTGTCAGCAGCCAAACCCCGGGACTAGCGGGCAATGAGCAGTTCTTC.

The chain joins TRBV5-1 to TRBJ2-6; D not certain. This CDR3 comprises 16 residues. With 4 bases removed from V and 0 bases from J, the gap between germline ends came to 11 bases. Germline CDR1 and CDR2: SGHRS and YFSETQ. CDR3 sequence: CASSLDGNSGANVLTF. As DNA, the CDR3 is TGCGCCAGCAGCCTCGACGGAAACTCTGGGGCCAACGTCCTGACTTTC.

This clonotype was seen only a few times. This rearrangement joins TRBV7-9 to TRBJ1-4, with D unresolved. Per germline, CDR1 SEHNR and CDR2 FQNEAQ (reference sequence). There are 12 residues in the CDR3. Trimming stripped 1 base from V and 8 bases from J, with 5 bases between. CDR3 nucleotides: TGTGCCAGCAGCTTAGGTCTAGAAAAACTGTTTTTT. Protein: CASSLGLEKLFF.

This rearrangement joins TRBV5-6 to TRBJ2-3; unclear D gene. This CDR3 spans 14 amino acids. Germline values: CDR1 SGHDT, CDR2 YYEEEE. Trimming pared 2 bases from V and 3 bases from J, leaving 10 bases between. CDR3 DNA sequence: TGTGCCAGCAGCTTCATCAGGCGGACAGATACGCAGTATTTT. Encoded protein: CASSFIRRTDTQYF.

This clonotype was observed a handful of times. The rearrangement joins TRBV4-1 to TRBJ2-3, with D possibly matching TRBD2 (5 bases). The CDR3 runs 15 residues. The V gene lost 1 base and the J gene lost 5 bases, with 13 bases spanning the gap. The germline CDR1 and CDR2 sequences are MGHRA and YSYEKL. CDR3 residues: CASSQAGLLIDTQYF. DNA for the CDR3: TGCGCCAGCAGCCAAGCAGGACTGCTTATAGATACGCAGTATTTT.

This chain connects TRBV5-6 to TRBJ1-2; D not certain. CDR3 size: 15 residues. With 4 bases removed from V and 8 bases from J, the gap between germline ends came to 21 bases. The germline V gene encodes CDR1 SGHDT and CDR2 YYEEEE. The DNA of the CDR3 is TGTGCCAGCAGCAGAATAGGCTCCAAGGCGAAGGGCTACACCTTC. Protein sequence: CASSRIGSKAKGYTF.

V gene TRBV3-1 combines with J gene TRBJ2-2; D gene ambiguous. Germline V gene data show CDR1 as LGHDT and CDR2 as YNNKEL (reference sequence). The CDR3 is 13 amino acids. Deletions cut 6 bases from V and 0 bases from J, with 5 bases between. The CDR3: CASSLPNTGELFF. CDR3 bases: TGTGCCAGCAGTCTACCGAACACCGGGGAGCTGTTTTTT.

This clonotype was detected a few times. The V and J genes are TRBV29-1 and TRBJ2-3, with TRBD1 matching 10 bases. The CDR3 consists of 15 residues. J gave up 4 bases and V 0 bases, and 4 bases lay outside the gene matches. Germline V gene data show CDR1 as SQVTM and CDR2 as ANQGSEA. The CDR3 loop is CSVEEGTGDPDTQYF. Here the CDR3 DNA reads TGCAGCGTTGAAGAGGGGACAGGGGACCCAGATACGCAGTATTTT.

The table lists this clonotype with many counts. The germline gene is not matched at one end of the junction; a read error may be the cause. The rearrangement links TRBV5-1 to TRBJ2-5; the D is unclear. The V gene's germline CDR1 is SGHRS and CDR2 YFSETQ. The length of the CDR3 is 11 residues. The CDR3 sequence is CASSLLETQYF. The CDR3 nucleotides are TGTGCCAGCAGTTTATTGGAGACCCAGTACTTC.

This clonotype was counted many times. This chain links TRBV27 with TRBJ1-4, with 10 bases aligning to TRBD1. V gave up 1 base and J gave up 7 bases; unmatched junction bases: 15. Germline-derived CDR1 and CDR2 are MNHEY and SMNVEV (reference sequence). The CDR3 spans 19 residues. The CDR3 spells CASSLYPGQGLESVEKLFF. For the CDR3, the DNA is TGTGCCAGCAGTTTATACCCGGGACAGGGGTTAGAGTCGGTTGAAAAACTGTTTTTT.

This clonotype has only one observation. The chain recombines TRBV3-1 with TRBJ2-7; D possibly corresponds to TRBD2 (5 bases). Trimming took off 0 bases at V and 6 bases at J, with 15 bases between the two ends. Germline V gives CDR1 LGHDT, CDR2 YNNKEL (reference sequence). This CDR3 is 15 amino acids long. The CDR3, as DNA: TGTGCCAGCAGCCAAGATTTGAGAGGGATGGGCGAGCAGTACTTC. Encoded protein: CASSQDLRGMGEQYF.

Regarding this clonotype: The junction departs from germline at one end; a sequencing error may be responsible. The J gene is TRBJ2-1, the V gene TRBV29-1; 9 bases are shared with TRBD2. Looked up from germline, CDR1 is SQVTM and CDR2 is ANQGSEA. This CDR3 comprises 11 residues. CDR3 nucleotides: TGTTGCGGGAGGGCCTACAATGAGCAGTTCTTC. As protein: CCGRAYNEQFF.

This clonotype was seen a handful of times. Here the CDR3 reads CASSQATAEIYNEQFF. As DNA, the CDR3 is TGCGCCAGCAGCCAAGCGACGGCGGAAATATACAATGAGCAGTTCTTC. The chain couples TRBV4-1 to TRBJ2-1; D remains ambiguous. Trimming shortened V by 1 base and J by 4 bases, and 14 bases separated the two germline ends. The CDR3 has 16 residues. Germline CDR1 is MGHRA and CDR2 is YSYEKL.